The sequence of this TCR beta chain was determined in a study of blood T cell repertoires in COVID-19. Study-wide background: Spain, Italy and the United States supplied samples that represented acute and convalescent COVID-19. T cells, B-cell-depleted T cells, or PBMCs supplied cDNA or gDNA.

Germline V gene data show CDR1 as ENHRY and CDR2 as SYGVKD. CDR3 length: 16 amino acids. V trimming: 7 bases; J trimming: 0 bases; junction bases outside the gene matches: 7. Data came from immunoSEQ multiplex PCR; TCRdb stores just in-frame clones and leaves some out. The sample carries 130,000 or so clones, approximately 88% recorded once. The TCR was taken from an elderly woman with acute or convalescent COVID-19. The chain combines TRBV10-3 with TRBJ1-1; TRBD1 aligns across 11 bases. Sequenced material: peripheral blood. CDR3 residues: CAITRGQGGMNTEAFF. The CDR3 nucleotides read TGTGCCATCACTAGGGGACAGGGGGGAATGAACACTGAAGCTTTCTTT.